These 13 T cell receptor beta chains originate from one sample sequenced in a study of blood T cell repertoires in COVID-19. Repertoires were generated with immunoSEQ multiplex PCR, while TCRdb's copy carries only in-frame clones and drops some. Seen here are approximately 440,000 clones, approximately 86% observed once, and the top ten hold roughly 0.7%. Sequencing was carried out using PBMCs or T cells enriched from blood (not recorded which). The receptors were gathered from a woman between 18 and 30 years old who had recovered from COVID-19.

V gene TRBV2 combines with J gene TRBJ2-3; 12 positions match TRBD1. The CDR3 length is 16 residues. Germline CDR1 SNHLY, CDR2 FYNNEI. With 5 bases clipped from V and 1 base from J, the junction kept 4 bases outside the gene matches. Here the CDR3 DNA reads TGTGCCAGCAGTCCGGGACAGGGGGCTGGCACAGATACGCAGTATTTT. Its protein product is CASSPGQGAGTDTQYF.

The chain recombines TRBV28 with TRBJ2-5; TRBD1 is a possible D gene (6 bases). Between the trimmed V and J ends, which lost 2 bases and 7 bases, there was a span of 11 bases. Germline CDR1 reads MDHEN; CDR2 reads SYDVKM. The CDR3 length is 13 residues. This chain's CDR3 is CASSLQGSGTQYF. DNA of the CDR3: TGTGCCAGCAGTTTACAGGGGTCAGGGACCCAGTACTTC.

The gene calls are TRBV7-2 and TRBJ1-6; TRBD1 matches at 7 bases. J was trimmed by 9 bases and V by 4 bases; bases with no gene match: 6. Germline assignment: CDR1 SGHTA and CDR2 FQGNSA. The CDR3 contains 14 residues. CDR3 in DNA: TGTGCCAGCAGCTCGACAGGGCAGGGTTCACCCCTCCACTTT. It translates to CASSSTGQGSPLHF.

The chain has TRBV30 and TRBJ2-2; perhaps TRBD2 as D (6 bases). The CDR3 totals 14 residues. The germline gives CDR1 GTSNPN, CDR2 SVGIG (reference sequence). Deletions cut 3 bases from V and 4 bases from J, with 12 bases between. CDR3 bases: TGTGCCTGGAGGCGGGGCCTGCCCACCGGGGAGCTGTTTTTT. Translating gives CAWRRGLPTGELFF.

The chain recombines TRBV5-1 with TRBJ2-7, with D perhaps TRBD2 (6 bases). The CDR3 loop spans 13 amino acids. V shed 7 bases and J shed 3 bases, with 14 bases lying between them. Germline CDR1 is SGHRS and CDR2 is YFSETQ. CDR3 sequence (DNA): TGCGCCAGCCGCGGGACGGCACTCTACGAGCAGTACTTC. Amino acids: CASRGTALYEQYF.

This chain uses TRBV6-6 with TRBJ2-4, with 9 bases lining up with TRBD1. V lost 6 bases, J lost 6 bases, and 12 bases stayed unmatched. The germline gives CDR1 MNHNY, CDR2 SVGAGI (reference sequence). The CDR3 runs 16 residues. DNA for the CDR3: TGTGCCAGCAGCCCCTCCCGGGACAGGGTAGGAAACATTCAGTACTTC. It translates to CASSPSRDRVGNIQYF.

The rearrangement links TRBV28 to TRBJ1-1; maybe TRBD1 (5 bases). The CDR3 has 17 residues. V lost 5 bases, J lost 4 bases, and 23 bases lay in between. The germline V gene encodes CDR1 MDHEN and CDR2 SYDVKM. CDR3 in amino acids: CASSGAGDHGGSTEAFF. The CDR3 DNA sequence: TGTGCCAGCAGTGGGGCGGGGGACCACGGAGGTAGCACTGAAGCTTTCTTT. The full variable domain, with the rest looked up from reference TRBV28 and TRBJ1-1, is DVKVTQSSRYLVKRTGEKVFLECVQDMDHENMFWYRQDPGLGLRLIYFSYDVKMKEKGDIPEGYSVSREKKERFSLILESASTNQTSMYLCASSGAGDHGGSTEAFFGQGTRLTVV.

The chain uses TRBV6-5 and TRBJ1-5; 9 bases line up with TRBD1. The length of the CDR3 is 14 residues. Germline V lookup: CDR1 MNHEY, CDR2 SVGAGI. Trimming at V came to 5 bases and at J to 7 bases, leaving 6 bases not matched to a gene. For the CDR3, the DNA is TGTGCCAGCAGTAGGACAGGGGAAGGCCAGCCCCAGCATTTT. Its protein product is CASSRTGEGQPQHF.

V and J are TRBV13 and TRBJ2-7; perhaps TRBD1 as D (5 bases). V lost 1 base to trimming and J lost 5 bases, with 9 bases between them. The CDR3 is made up of 13 amino acids. The germline CDR1 and CDR2 sequences are PRHDT and FYEKMQ (reference sequence). The CDR3 DNA reads as TGTGCCAGCAGCTTAGATAGGGGCCACGAGCAGTACTTC. Residues: CASSLDRGHEQYF. The whole variable domain, remainder taken from reference TRBV13 and TRBJ2-7, is AAGVIQSPRHLIKEKRETATLKCYPIPRHDTVYWYQQGPGQDPQFLISFYEKMQSDKGSIPDRFSAQQFSDYHSELNMSSLELGDSALYFCASSLDRGHEQYFGPGTRLTVT.

The gene calls are TRBV29-1 and TRBJ2-2; TRBD1 matches at 7 bases. Germline V gives CDR1 SQVTM, CDR2 ANQGSEA. The CDR3 is 12 amino acids. The CDR3 region is CARQGTTGELFF. The CDR3 bases are TGCGCGAGACAGGGAACAACCGGGGAGCTGTTTTTT.

V and J are TRBV28 and TRBJ2-3, with D hard to call. Germline V gives CDR1 MDHEN, CDR2 SYDVKM. The ends were cut back, 6 bases at V and 6 bases at J, with 7 bases in the middle. The CDR3 runs 11 residues. CDR3 in DNA: TGTGCCAGCAGAACGGTGGATACGCAGTATTTT. It encodes CASRTVDTQYF.

The V gene is TRBV27, the J gene TRBJ2-3, with 7 bases fitting TRBD2. Per the germline V gene, CDR1 is MNHEY and CDR2 is SMNVEV (reference sequence). The CDR3 sequence is 16 residues long. The junction had 9 bases not matched to a gene; V was cut back by 4 bases and J by 2 bases. The CDR3 nucleotides are TGTGCCAGCAGTTCCCTACGGGGAGGGGACACAGATACGCAGTATTTT. It encodes CASSSLRGGDTDTQYF.

The CDR3 sequence: CASSQSSNTDTQYF. The CDR3 nucleotides are TGTGCCAGCTCACAAAGTAGTAACACAGATACGCAGTATTTT. The chain has TRBV18 and TRBJ2-3, with unresolved D. The CDR3 spans 14 residues. V shed 4 bases and J shed 2 bases, with 10 bases lying between them. Germline CDR1 and CDR2: KGHSH and LQKENI.